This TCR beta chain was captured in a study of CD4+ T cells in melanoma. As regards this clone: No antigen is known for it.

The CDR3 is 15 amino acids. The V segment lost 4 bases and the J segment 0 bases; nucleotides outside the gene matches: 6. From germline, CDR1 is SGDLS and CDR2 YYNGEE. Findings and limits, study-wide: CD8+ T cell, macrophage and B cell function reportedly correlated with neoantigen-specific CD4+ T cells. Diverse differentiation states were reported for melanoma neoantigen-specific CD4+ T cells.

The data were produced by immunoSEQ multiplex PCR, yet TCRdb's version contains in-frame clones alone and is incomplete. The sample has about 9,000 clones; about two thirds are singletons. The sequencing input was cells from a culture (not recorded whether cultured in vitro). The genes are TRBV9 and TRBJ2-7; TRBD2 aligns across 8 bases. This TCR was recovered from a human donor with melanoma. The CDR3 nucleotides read TGTGCCAGCAGCCCCGGGAGGGCCTACTCCTACGAGCAGTACTTC. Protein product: CASSPGRAYSYEQYF.